This T cell receptor beta chain derives from a study of blood T cell repertoires in COVID-19. Only in-frame clones appear in the TCRdb table, and some are missing; sequencing was by immunoSEQ multiplex PCR. This table has 150,000 or so clones, almost 90% appearing once. V was cut by 2 bases and J by 2 bases, with 13 bases left in between. Germline lookup yields CDR1 SGHRS and CDR2 YFSETQ. The CDR3 covers 16 residues. The source material was peripheral blood. The chain is built from TRBV5-1 and TRBJ2-2; D unresolved. The receptor comes from a human donor in a cohort sampled during active COVID-19. CDR3 in DNA: TGCGCCAGCAGCTTAGTTGTATCCAGAAACACCGGGGAGCTGTTTTTT. Its translation is CASSLVVSRNTGELFF.